The present entry profiles one TCR beta chain with its context. This record belongs to a study of control samples from healthy donors and cancer patients. Some clones are missing from TCRdb's copy, which holds only in-frame ones; the method was immunoSEQ multiplex PCR. The top ten clones hold less than 10% of a sample with 75,000 to 95,000 clones, 85% to 90% of them seen once. The CDR3 runs 12 residues. V dropped 0 bases and J dropped 8 bases, with 7 bases sitting between them. CDR1 SGHDN and CDR2 FVKESK come from the germline V gene. The chain recombines TRBV14 with TRBJ1-2; D unresolved. Sequenced sample: PBMCs. This sequence was found in a woman between 45 and 60 years old with colorectal cancer. In DNA, the CDR3 is TGTGCCAGCAGCCAAGATCGGGCGGGCTACACCTTC. Protein product: CASSQDRAGYTF.